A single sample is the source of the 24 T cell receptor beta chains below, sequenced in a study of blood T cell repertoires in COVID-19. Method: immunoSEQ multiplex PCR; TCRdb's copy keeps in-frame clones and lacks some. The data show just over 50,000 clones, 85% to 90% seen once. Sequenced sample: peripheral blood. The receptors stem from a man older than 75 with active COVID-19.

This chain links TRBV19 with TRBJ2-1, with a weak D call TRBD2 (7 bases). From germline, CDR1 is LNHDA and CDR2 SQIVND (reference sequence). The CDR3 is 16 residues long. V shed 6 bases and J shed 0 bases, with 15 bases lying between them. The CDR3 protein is CASSPWGGGSYNEQFF. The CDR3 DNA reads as TGTGCCAGTAGCCCCTGGGGAGGGGGCTCCTACAATGAGCAGTTCTTC. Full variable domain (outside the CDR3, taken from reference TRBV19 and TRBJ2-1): DGGITQSPKYLFRKEGQNVTLSCEQNLNHDAMYWYRQDPGQGLRLIYYSQIVNDFQKGDIAEGYSVSREKKESFPLTVTSAQKNPTAFYLCASSPWGGGSYNEQFFGPGTRLTVL.

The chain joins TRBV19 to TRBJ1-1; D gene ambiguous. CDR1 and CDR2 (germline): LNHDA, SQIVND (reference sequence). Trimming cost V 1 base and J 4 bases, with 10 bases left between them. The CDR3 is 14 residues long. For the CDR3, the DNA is TGTGCCAGTAGTATAGGTCGTGCACTCACTGAAGCTTTCTTT. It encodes CASSIGRALTEAFF.

CDR3 coding DNA: TGTGCCAGCAGTTTTTCTCGGAACAGGGTAAACGAGCAGTACTTC. It translates to CASSFSRNRVNEQYF. This chain joins TRBV27 and TRBJ2-7, with D possibly being TRBD1 (6 bases). This CDR3 is 15 amino acids long. Looked up from germline, CDR1 is MNHEY and CDR2 is SMNVEV (reference sequence). V was trimmed by 3 bases and J by 5 bases, leaving 17 bases between them.

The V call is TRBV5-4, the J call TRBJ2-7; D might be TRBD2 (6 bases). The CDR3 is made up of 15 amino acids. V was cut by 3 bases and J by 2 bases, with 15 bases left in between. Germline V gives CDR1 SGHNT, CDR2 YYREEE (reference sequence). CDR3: CASSSFLRDPYEQYF. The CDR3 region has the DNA TGTGCCAGCAGCTCCTTTCTGCGGGATCCCTACGAGCAGTACTTC.

The CDR3, as DNA: TGCGCCAGCAGCCAAGTTGTCCTAACCCTCTCTGGAAACACCATATATTTT. Translated, it gives CASSQVVLTLSGNTIYF. The chain carries TRBV4-1 and TRBJ1-3; D ambiguous. With 1 base removed from V and 0 bases from J, the gap between germline ends came to 13 bases. This CDR3 spans 17 amino acids. CDR1 MGHRA and CDR2 YSYEKL come from the germline V gene.

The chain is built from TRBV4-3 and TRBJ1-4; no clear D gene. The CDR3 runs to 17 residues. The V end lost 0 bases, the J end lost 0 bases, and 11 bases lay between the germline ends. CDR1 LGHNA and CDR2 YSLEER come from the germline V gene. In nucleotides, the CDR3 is TGCGCCAGCAGCCAAGAGTCACAGCTTGCAACTAATGAAAAACTGTTTTTT. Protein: CASSQESQLATNEKLFF.

CDR3 bases: TGTGCCAGCTCGCCTCCGAGTCCCGGACAGCTTAATTCACCCCTCCACTTT. Its translation: CASSPPSPGQLNSPLHF. V gene TRBV18 combines with J gene TRBJ1-6, with D possibly matching TRBD1 (6 bases). Per germline, CDR1 KGHSH and CDR2 LQKENI. The CDR3 covers 17 residues. V shed 6 bases and J shed 6 bases, with 21 bases lying between them.

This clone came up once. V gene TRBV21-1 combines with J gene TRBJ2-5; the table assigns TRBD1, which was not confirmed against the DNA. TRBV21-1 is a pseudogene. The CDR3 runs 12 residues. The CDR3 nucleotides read TGTGCCAGCATAGCAGGGGAAGAGACCCAGTACTTC. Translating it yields CASIAGEETQYF.

The DNA for the CDR3 is TGTGCCAGCAGCGGGGACAGGGAGGACACCGGGGAGCTGTTTTTT. Protein product: CASSGDREDTGELFF. V gene TRBV2 combines with J gene TRBJ2-2; 9 nucleotides line up with TRBD1. The CDR3 consists of 15 residues. V lost 6 bases, J lost 3 bases, and 5 bases stayed unmatched. Looked up from germline, CDR1 is SNHLY and CDR2 is FYNNEI.

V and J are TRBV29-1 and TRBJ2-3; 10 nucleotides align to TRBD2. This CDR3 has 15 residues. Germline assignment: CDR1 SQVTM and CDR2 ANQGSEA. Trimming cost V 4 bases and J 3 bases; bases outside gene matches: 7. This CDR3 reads CSVGASGGLTDTQYF. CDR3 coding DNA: TGCAGCGTTGGGGCTAGCGGGGGCCTTACAGATACGCAGTATTTT.

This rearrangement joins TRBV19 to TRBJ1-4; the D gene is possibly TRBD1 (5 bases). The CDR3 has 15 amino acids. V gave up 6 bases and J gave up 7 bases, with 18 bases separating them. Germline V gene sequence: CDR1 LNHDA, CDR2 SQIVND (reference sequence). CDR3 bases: TGTGCCAGTAGAAATACCAGGGAAGGCGGTGAAAAACTGTTTTTT. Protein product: CASRNTREGGEKLFF.

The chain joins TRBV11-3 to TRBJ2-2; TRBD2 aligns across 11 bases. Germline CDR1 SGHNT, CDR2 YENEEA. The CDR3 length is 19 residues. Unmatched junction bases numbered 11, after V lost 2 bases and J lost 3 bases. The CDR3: CASSLTSPLAGGDTGELFF. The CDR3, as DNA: TGTGCCAGCAGCTTAACATCACCTCTAGCGGGAGGTGACACCGGGGAGCTGTTTTTT.

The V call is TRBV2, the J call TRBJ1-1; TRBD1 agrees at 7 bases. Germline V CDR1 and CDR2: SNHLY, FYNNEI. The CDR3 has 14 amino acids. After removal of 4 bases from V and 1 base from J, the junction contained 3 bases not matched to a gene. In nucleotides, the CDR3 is TGTGCCAGCAGTGTCGACAGGGCGAACACTGAAGCTTTCTTT. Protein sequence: CASSVDRANTEAFF.

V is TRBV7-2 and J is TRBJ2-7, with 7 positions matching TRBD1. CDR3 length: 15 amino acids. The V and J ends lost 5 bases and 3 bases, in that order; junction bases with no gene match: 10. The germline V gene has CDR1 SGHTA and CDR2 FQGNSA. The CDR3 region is CASSAPGQRIYEQYF. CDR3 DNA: TGTGCCAGCAGCGCACCGGGACAGCGAATCTACGAGCAGTACTTC.

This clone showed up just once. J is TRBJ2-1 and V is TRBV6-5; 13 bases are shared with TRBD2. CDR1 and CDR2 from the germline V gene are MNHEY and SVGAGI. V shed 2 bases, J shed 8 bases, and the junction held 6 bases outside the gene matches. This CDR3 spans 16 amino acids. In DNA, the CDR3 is TGTGCCAGCAGTTACCGGACTAGCGGGAGTCTCGATGAGCAGTTCTTC. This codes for CASSYRTSGSLDEQFF.

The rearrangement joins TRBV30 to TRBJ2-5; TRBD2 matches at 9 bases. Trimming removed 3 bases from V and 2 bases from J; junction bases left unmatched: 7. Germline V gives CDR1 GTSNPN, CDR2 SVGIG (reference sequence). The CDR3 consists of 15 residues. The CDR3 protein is CAWSEAGGAQETQYF. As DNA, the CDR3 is TGTGCCTGGAGCGAAGCGGGAGGAGCTCAAGAGACCCAGTACTTC. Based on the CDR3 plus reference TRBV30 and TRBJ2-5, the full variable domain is SQTIHQWPATLVQPVGSPLSLECTVEGTSNPNLYWYRQAAGRGLQLLFYSVGIGQISSEVPQNLSASRPQDRQFILSSKKLLLSDSGFYLCAWSEAGGAQETQYFGPGTRLLVL.

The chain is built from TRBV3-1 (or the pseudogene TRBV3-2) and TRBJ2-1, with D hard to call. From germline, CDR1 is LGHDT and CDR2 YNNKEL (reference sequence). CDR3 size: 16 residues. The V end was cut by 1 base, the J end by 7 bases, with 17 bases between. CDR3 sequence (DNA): TGTGCCAGCAGCCAAGGTGCTAGAGTGGTCGTTAATGAGCAGTTCTTC. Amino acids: CASSQGARVVVNEQFF.

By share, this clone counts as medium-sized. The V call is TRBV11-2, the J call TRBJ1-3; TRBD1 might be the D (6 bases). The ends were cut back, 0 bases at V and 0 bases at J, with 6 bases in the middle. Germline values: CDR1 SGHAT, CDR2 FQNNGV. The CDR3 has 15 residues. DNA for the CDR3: TGTGCCAGCAGCTTAGAAGGGGGCTCTGGAAACACCATATATTTT. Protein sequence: CASSLEGGSGNTIYF.

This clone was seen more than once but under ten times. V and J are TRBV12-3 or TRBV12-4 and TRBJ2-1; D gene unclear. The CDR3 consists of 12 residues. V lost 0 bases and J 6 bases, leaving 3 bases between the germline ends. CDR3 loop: CASSLARNEQFF. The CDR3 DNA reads TGTGCCAGCAGTTTAGCGCGCAATGAGCAGTTCTTC.

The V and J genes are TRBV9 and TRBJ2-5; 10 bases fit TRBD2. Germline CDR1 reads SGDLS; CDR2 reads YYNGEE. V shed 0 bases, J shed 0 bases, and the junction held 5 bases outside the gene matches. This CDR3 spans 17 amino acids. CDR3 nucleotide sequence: TGTGCCAGCAGCGTAGAAAGCGGGAGGGCGTACCAAGAGACCCAGTACTTC. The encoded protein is CASSVESGRAYQETQYF. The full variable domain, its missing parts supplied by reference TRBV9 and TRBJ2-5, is DSGVTQTPKHLITATGQRVTLRCSPRSGDLSVYWYQQSLDQGLQFLIQYYNGEERAKGNILERFSAQQFPDLHSELNLSSLELGDSALYFCASSVESGRAYQETQYFGPGTRLLVL.

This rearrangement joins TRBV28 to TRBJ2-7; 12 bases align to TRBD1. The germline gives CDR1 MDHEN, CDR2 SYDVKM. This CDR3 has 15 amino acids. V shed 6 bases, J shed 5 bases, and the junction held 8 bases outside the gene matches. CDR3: CASSSPGQGAHEQYF. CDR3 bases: TGTGCCAGCAGCAGTCCGGGACAGGGGGCCCACGAGCAGTACTTC.

DNA of the CDR3: TGTGCCAGCAGCCCCGCGGGGTTGAACACCGGGGAGCTGTTTTTT. The encoded protein is CASSPAGLNTGELFF. This chain connects TRBV7-2 to TRBJ2-2; a possible D gene is TRBD2 (6 bases). Germline CDR1 reads SGHTA; CDR2 reads FQGNSA. The CDR3 is 15 residues long. Trimming pared 5 bases from V and 1 base from J, leaving 11 bases between.

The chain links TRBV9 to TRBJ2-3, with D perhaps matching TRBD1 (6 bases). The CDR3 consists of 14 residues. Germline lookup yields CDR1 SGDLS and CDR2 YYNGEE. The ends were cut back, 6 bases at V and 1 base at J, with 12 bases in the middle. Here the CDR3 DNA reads TGTGCCAGCACCCCTGGACAGCGCACAGATACGCAGTATTTT. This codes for CASTPGQRTDTQYF.

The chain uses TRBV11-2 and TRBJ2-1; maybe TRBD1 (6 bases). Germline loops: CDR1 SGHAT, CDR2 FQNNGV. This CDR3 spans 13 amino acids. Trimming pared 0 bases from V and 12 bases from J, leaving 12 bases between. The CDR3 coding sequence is TGTGCCAGCAGCTTAGAACAGGGTGCTGGGCAGTTCTTC. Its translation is CASSLEQGAGQFF.